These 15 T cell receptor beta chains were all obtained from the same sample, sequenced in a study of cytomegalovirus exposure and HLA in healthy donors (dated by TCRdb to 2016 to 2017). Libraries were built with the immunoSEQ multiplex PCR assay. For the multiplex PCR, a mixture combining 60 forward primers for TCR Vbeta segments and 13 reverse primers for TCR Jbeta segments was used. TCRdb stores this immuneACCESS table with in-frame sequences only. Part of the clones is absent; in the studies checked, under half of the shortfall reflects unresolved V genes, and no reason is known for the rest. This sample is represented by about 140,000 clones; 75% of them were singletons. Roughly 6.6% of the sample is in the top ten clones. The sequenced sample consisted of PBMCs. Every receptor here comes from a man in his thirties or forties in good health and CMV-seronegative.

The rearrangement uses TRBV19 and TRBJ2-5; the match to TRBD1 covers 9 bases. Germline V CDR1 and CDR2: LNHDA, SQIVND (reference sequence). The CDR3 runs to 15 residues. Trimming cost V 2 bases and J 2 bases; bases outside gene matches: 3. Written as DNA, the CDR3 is TGTGCCAGTAGTATAACAGGGGGCCTACAAGAGACCCAGTACTTC. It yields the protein CASSITGGLQETQYF.

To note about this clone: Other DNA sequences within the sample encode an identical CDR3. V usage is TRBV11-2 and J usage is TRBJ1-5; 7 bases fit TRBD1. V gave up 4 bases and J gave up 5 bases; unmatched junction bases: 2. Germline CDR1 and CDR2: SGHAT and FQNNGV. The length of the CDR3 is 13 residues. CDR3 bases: TGTGCCAGCAGCTGGACAGGTGATCAGCCCCAGCATTTT. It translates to CASSWTGDQPQHF.

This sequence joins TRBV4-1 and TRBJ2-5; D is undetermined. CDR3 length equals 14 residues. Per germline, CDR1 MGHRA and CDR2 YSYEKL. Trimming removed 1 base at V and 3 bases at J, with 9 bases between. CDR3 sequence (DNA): TGCGCCAGCAGCCAAGGGGCCAGTAAAGAGACCCAGTACTTC. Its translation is CASSQGASKETQYF.

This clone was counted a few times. CDR3 sequence (DNA): TGTGCCAGCAGTTTTCTGAGAAACTATGGCTACACCTTC. Translating gives CASSFLRNYGYTF. This chain connects TRBV28 to TRBJ1-2; D is unclear. The ends were cut back, 3 bases at V and 2 bases at J, with 7 bases in the middle. Germline CDR1 reads MDHEN; CDR2 reads SYDVKM. The CDR3 sequence is 13 residues long.

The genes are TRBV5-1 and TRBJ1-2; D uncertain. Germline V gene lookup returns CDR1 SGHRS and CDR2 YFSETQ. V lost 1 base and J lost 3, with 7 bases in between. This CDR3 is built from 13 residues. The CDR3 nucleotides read TGCGCCAGCAGCTTGATCCCCGACTATGGCTACACCTTC. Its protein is CASSLIPDYGYTF. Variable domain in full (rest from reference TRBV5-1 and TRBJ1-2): KAGVTQTPRYLIKTRGQQVTLSCSPISGHRSVSWYQQTPGQGLQFLFEYFSETQRNKGNFPGRFSGRQFSNSRSEMNVSTLELGDSALYLCASSLIPDYGYTFGSGTRLTVV.

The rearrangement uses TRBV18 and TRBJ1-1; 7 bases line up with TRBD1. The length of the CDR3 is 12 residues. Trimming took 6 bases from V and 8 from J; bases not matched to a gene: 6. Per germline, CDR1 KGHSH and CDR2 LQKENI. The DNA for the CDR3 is TGTGCCAGCTCCGTGGGACAGCTAGAAGCTTTCTTT. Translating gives CASSVGQLEAFF.

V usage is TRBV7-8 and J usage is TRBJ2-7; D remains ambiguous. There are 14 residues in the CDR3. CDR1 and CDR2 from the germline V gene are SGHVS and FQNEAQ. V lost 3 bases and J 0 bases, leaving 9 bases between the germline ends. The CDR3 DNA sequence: TGTGCCAGCAGCTTTGGTACCAGCTCCTACGAGCAGTACTTC. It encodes CASSFGTSSYEQYF.

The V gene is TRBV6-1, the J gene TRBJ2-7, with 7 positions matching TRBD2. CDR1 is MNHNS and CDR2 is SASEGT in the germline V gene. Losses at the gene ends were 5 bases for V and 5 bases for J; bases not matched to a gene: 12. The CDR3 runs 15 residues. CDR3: CASSLGRDPTHEQYF. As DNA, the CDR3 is TGTGCCAGCAGTTTAGGGAGGGACCCCACCCACGAGCAGTACTTC.

The CDR3 spells CASSFGGTSADTQYF. The CDR3 DNA reads as TGTGCCAGCAGTTTTGGGGGGACTAGCGCAGATACGCAGTATTTT. The J gene is TRBJ2-3, the V gene TRBV28, with TRBD2 matching 10 bases. V lost 3 bases and J lost 4; bases outside the gene matches: 4. Germline CDR1 reads MDHEN; CDR2 reads SYDVKM. This CDR3 is 15 amino acids long.

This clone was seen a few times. The CDR3 nucleotides are TGTGCCAGCAGCCCATCGAGCTCCTACAATGAGCAGTTCTTC. Its protein product is CASSPSSSYNEQFF. V and J are TRBV7-2 and TRBJ2-1; D is uncertain. Trimming cost V 5 bases and J 0 bases, with 8 bases left between them. Per the germline V gene, CDR1 is SGHTA and CDR2 is FQGNSA. The CDR3 is 14 amino acids.

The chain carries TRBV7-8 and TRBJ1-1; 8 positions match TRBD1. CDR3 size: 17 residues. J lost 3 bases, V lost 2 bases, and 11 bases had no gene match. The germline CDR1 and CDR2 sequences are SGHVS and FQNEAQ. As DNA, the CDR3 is TGTGCCAGCAGCTTAAGGACAGGGACAACTACGGACACTGAAGCTTTCTTT. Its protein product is CASSLRTGTTTDTEAFF. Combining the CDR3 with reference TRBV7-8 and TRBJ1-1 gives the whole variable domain GAGVSQSPRYKVAKRGQDVALRCDPISGHVSLFWYQQALGQGPEFLTYFQNEAQLDKSGLPSDRFFAERPEGSVSTLKIQRTQQEDSAVYLCASSLRTGTTTDTEAFFGQGTRLTVV.

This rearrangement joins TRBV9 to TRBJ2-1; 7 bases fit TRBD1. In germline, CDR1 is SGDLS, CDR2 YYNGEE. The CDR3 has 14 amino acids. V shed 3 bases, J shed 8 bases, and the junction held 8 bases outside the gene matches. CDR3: CASSDLTGLDEQFF. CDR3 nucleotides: TGTGCCAGCAGCGACCTGACAGGGCTCGATGAGCAGTTCTTC.

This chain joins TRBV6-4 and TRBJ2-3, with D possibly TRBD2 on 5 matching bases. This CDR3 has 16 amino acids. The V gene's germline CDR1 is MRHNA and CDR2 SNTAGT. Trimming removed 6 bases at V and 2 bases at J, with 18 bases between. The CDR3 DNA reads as TGTGCCAGCAGGGCCCGTTCGTGCCGGGACACAGATACGCAGTATTTT. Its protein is CASRARSCRDTDTQYF.

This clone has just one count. The CDR3 sequence is CASSPGAAGNEQFF. CDR3 in DNA: TGCGCCAGCAGCCCTGGGGCAGCCGGCAATGAGCAGTTCTTC. The chain recombines TRBV5-1 with TRBJ2-1, with a weak D call TRBD1 (5 bases). Germline CDR1 reads SGHRS; CDR2 reads YFSETQ. V lost 4 bases to trimming and J lost 6 bases, with 14 bases between them. The CDR3 is made up of 14 amino acids.

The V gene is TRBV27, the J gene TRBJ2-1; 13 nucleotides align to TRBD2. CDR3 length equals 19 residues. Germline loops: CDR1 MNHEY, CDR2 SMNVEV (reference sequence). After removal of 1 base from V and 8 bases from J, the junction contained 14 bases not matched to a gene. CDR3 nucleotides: TGTGCCAGCAGTTTATTTTCTACTAGCGGGGGGGAGAATATCGATGAGCAGTTCTTC. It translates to CASSLFSTSGGENIDEQFF.